This is a list of T cell receptor beta chains from one sample in a study of shared clonotypes between healthy human individuals. TCRdb keeps only in-frame clones here, not all; method: immunoSEQ multiplex PCR. The sample includes some 2,000,000 clones, roughly 95% of them seen just once. Sequenced material: naive CD4+ T cells sorted from blood. Receptors were obtained from a man between 18 and 35 years old in good health. CDR3s include the opening cysteine and the closing phenylalanine or tryptophan. D genes are given only for firm matches. Clone size is not always given. Where it is, it says once, few, many or a class for expanded clones.

v_call	clone_size	d_call	j_call	cdr3_nt	cdr3_aa
TRBV4-1	once	NA	TRBJ2-7	TGCGCCAGCAGCCAAGATTGGAATTTGGGAGCGGTCCACGAGCAGTACTTC	CASSQDWNLGAVHEQYF
TRBV9	NA	TRBD1	TRBJ2-7	TGTGCCAGCAGCCCGGGGACAGGGACGATGGGAAGCTCCTACGAGCAGTACTTC	CASSPGTGTMGSSYEQYF
TRBV5-4	NA	NA	TRBJ1-6	TGTGCCAGCAGCTTGAAGATGGGCAGGGGAGGCTCACCCCTCCACTTT	CASSLKMGRGGSPLHF
TRBV6-5	NA	NA	TRBJ2-6	TGTGCCAGCAGTTACGAGGGGCTTTCTGGGGCCAACGTCCTGACTTTC	CASSYEGLSGANVLTF
TRBV2	NA	TRBD1	TRBJ2-2	TGTGCCAGCAGAGGACAGGGGGCCGGGGAGCTGTTTTTT	CASRGQGAGELFF
TRBV7-7	NA	NA	TRBJ2-5	TGTGCTAGCAGCTTCTTAGGAGGACCCCAAGAGACCCAGTACTTC	CASSFLGGPQETQYF
TRBV11-2	NA	NA	TRBJ2-2	TGTGCCAGCACCGCGGTGGGGGGGCGGAACACCGGGGAGCTGTTTTTT	CASTAVGGRNTGELFF
TRBV5-4	NA	NA	TRBJ1-4	TGTGCCAGCAGCTTGGGGGGACTAGGAGAGAATGAAAAACTGTTTTTT	CASSLGGLGENEKLFF
TRBV5-4	once	TRBD2	TRBJ2-2	TGTGCCAGCAGCCGGGGGGGCCTAGCGGGAGAAACCGGGGAGCTGTTTTTT	CASSRGGLAGETGELFF
TRBV6-1	NA	NA	TRBJ1-6	TGTGCCAGCAGGGGCTCCGGGGGCCTTAATTCACCCCTCCACTTT	CASRGSGGLNSPLHF
TRBV7-2	once	TRBD2	TRBJ2-5	TGTGCCAGCAGCTTCCGTGTCGCGGGAGAGGTGGGGACCCAGTACTTC	CASSFRVAGEVGTQYF
TRBV5-1	NA	NA	TRBJ2-5	TGCGCCAGCAGCCGAGAGGGGAACCAAGAGACCCAGTACTTC	CASSREGNQETQYF
TRBV6-6	NA	NA	TRBJ1-2	TGTGCCAGCAGCCCGACGCCTAACTATGGCTACACCTTC	CASSPTPNYGYTF
TRBV15	NA	NA	TRBJ2-2	TGTGCCACCAGCAGAGATGCGGGGAGCACCGGGGAGCTGTTTTTT	CATSRDAGSTGELFF
TRBV6-5	NA	NA	TRBJ2-5	TGTGCCAGCAGTTACGGGGCGGGCGGCCAAGAGACCCAGTACTTC	CASSYGAGGQETQYF
TRBV25-1	NA	NA	TRBJ1-2	TGTGCCAGCAGTGAGACAGGTAGCTATGGCTACACCTTC	CASSETGSYGYTF
TRBV5-1	NA	NA	TRBJ2-7	TGCGCCAGCAGCCTACTCAGTCAATACGAGCAGTACTTC	CASSLLSQYEQYF
TRBV27	NA	NA	TRBJ2-2	TGTGCCAGCAGCCCCAGCGGGAACACCGGGGAGCTGTTTTTT	CASSPSGNTGELFF
TRBV29-1	once	NA	TRBJ2-3	TGCAGCGTTGAAAACAGGCTCACAGATACGCAGTATTTT	CSVENRLTDTQYF
TRBV5-4	NA	NA	TRBJ1-2	TGTGCCAGCAGCCCCACAGGGTTATATGGCTACACCTTC	CASSPTGLYGYTF
TRBV5-1	once	NA	TRBJ1-5	TGCGCCAGCAGCTTGGAAGGTGGTCAGCCCCAGCATTTT	CASSLEGGQPQHF
TRBV11-2	NA	NA	TRBJ1-1	TGTGCCAGCAGCTTACAGGTGGGGGAAGCTTTCTTT	CASSLQVGEAFF
TRBV2	NA	NA	TRBJ1-4	TGTGCCAGCAGGCGGGGTCCCCGAGTTGCAACTAATGAAAAACTGTTTTTT	CASRRGPRVATNEKLFF
TRBV28	NA	TRBD1	TRBJ2-5	TGTGCCAGCAGTTTACTGGGACAGGGGTTTGAAGAGACCCAGTACTTC	CASSLLGQGFEETQYF
TRBV10-3	NA	TRBD1	TRBJ1-1	TGTGCCATCAGTGAGGGACAGGGAATGAACACTGAAGCTTTCTTT	CAISEGQGMNTEAFF
TRBV10-2	NA	NA	TRBJ1-4	TGCGCCAGCAGTGAGGGAGGTCGAGGGGAAAAACTGTTTTTT	CASSEGGRGEKLFF
TRBV19	NA	NA	TRBJ1-6	TGTGCCAGTAGTCGTCTCCTTAATTCACCCCTCCACTTT	CASSRLLNSPLHF
TRBV9	few	NA	TRBJ1-3	TGTGCCAGCAGCCCACCCTGGAGTTCTGGAAACACCATATATTTT	CASSPPWSSGNTIYF
TRBV5-1	NA	NA	TRBJ1-4	TGCGCCAGCAGCTTGGCGGGGAGCGTTGAAAAACTGTTTTTT	CASSLAGSVEKLFF
TRBV10-3	NA	NA	TRBJ1-6	TGTGCCATCAGTGATGGTCGGGGCTCCGAATCCCTCCACTTT	CAISDGRGSESLHF
TRBV30	NA	NA	TRBJ1-2	TGTGCCCAATACCGGGCTTCCCACTATGGCTACACCTTC	CAQYRASHYGYTF
TRBV7-2	NA	TRBD2	TRBJ2-5	TGTGCCAGCACCGTGGGGTCTAGCGGGAGCCGGGAGACCCAGTACTTC	CASTVGSSGSRETQYF
TRBV10-1	NA	TRBD2	TRBJ2-3	TGCGCCGTCCCTAGCGGGACTAGCACAGATACGCAGTATTTT	CAVPSGTSTDTQYF
TRBV15	NA	TRBD1	TRBJ2-3	TGTGCCACCACCCCAGACAGGGGGCAGGCGGTTACGCAGTATTTT	CATTPDRGQAVTQYF
TRBV2	NA	TRBD1	TRBJ2-3	TGTGCCAGCACCCGGACAGGGGTGCCAGATACGCAGTATTTT	CASTRTGVPDTQYF
TRBV7-8	once	NA	TRBJ1-5	TGTGCCAGCAGCTTAGTGCCGATTGATCAGCCCCAGCATTTT	CASSLVPIDQPQHF
TRBV18	NA	TRBD1	TRBJ2-1	TGTGCCAGCTCACCACCAGGGGACAGTCGTCATGAGCAGTTCTTC	CASSPPGDSRHEQFF
TRBV6-4	few	NA	TRBJ1-1	TGTGCCAGCAGTGACCCGGCAGGGATGAACACTGAAGCTTTCTTT	CASSDPAGMNTEAFF
TRBV5-1	NA	NA	TRBJ1-3	TGCGCCAGCAGCTCAACGGGATCCAGTAACACCATATATTTT	CASSSTGSSNTIYF
TRBV6-1	NA	NA	TRBJ1-1	TGTGCCAGCAGTGAATTGGCAGGCCTGAACACTGAAGCTTTCTTT	CASSELAGLNTEAFF
TRBV5-4	NA	TRBD1	TRBJ1-2	TGTGCCAGCAGCCCCGACAGGGGCCGCGTCTATGGCTACACCTTC	CASSPDRGRVYGYTF
TRBV5-1	NA	TRBD1	TRBJ2-7	TGCGCCAGCAGCTTGGCCGGGACAGTACCAATCTACGAGCAGTACTTC	CASSLAGTVPIYEQYF
TRBV5-1	NA	NA	TRBJ2-7	TGCGCCAGCAGTACGGACCTAGGAGCCTCCTACGAGCAGTACTTC	CASSTDLGASYEQYF
TRBV10-2	NA	NA	TRBJ2-5	TGCGCCAGCACCGAGACTAGAGAGACCCAGTACTTC	CASTETRETQYF
TRBV6-5	NA	NA	TRBJ1-5	TGTGCCCACACAAGGGGTCAGCCCCAGCATTTT	CAHTRGQPQHF
TRBV5-1	NA	TRBD1	TRBJ2-7	TGCGCCAGCAGCTTGGGACAGGGATGGGGCGAGCAGTACTTC	CASSLGQGWGEQYF
TRBV5-1	NA	NA	TRBJ1-5	TGCGCCAGCAGCTTGGCCGGGGGGGATTATCAGCCCCAGCATTTT	CASSLAGGDYQPQHF
TRBV5-4	once	TRBD1	TRBJ2-2	TGTGCCAGCAGCCCCGGGACAGCCACCGGGGAGCTGTTTTTT	CASSPGTATGELFF
TRBV4-1	NA	NA	TRBJ2-7	TGCGCCAGCAGCCAAGATCGGGCAGGGGCCTACGAGCAGTACTTC	CASSQDRAGAYEQYF
TRBV5-1	NA	NA	TRBJ2-7	TGCGCCAGCAGCTTACCAGATTCCTACGAGCAGTACTTC	CASSLPDSYEQYF
TRBV5-1	NA	NA	TRBJ1-4	TGCGCCAGCAGCCTGGGGGATGGGACTAATGAAAAACTGTTTTTT	CASSLGDGTNEKLFF
TRBV10-2	NA	TRBD1	TRBJ1-3	TGCGCCAGCCGGGACAGCTCTGGAAACACCATATATTTT	CASRDSSGNTIYF
TRBV7-2	NA	NA	TRBJ2-7	TGTGCCAGCAGCTTAGCGAGTGTAGGGCAGTACTTC	CASSLASVGQYF
TRBV5-5	NA	NA	TRBJ1-6	TGTGCCAGCAGCTGGGACGGGAATTCACCCCTCCACTTT	CASSWDGNSPLHF